The source of this T cell receptor (beta chain) is a study of identical twins. This clonotype turned up a few times. Its specificity is unknown. Germline loops: CDR1 SGHRS, CDR2 YFSETQ. The germline V and J ends were trimmed by 5 bases and 4 bases, with 9 bases remaining between them. The CDR3 is 13 amino acids. Carrying unique molecular identifiers, the cDNA also gained a universal primer site through template switching. TCRdb re-analysed the 5' RACE reads in MiXCR, keeping a single row per CDR3 protein. The profile shows approximately 530,000 distinct CDR3 sequences, 20% to 25% of them singletons. Notes on the study in general: It was out-of-frame TCR alpha sharing in monozygotic twins that models underestimated. There is a chance that invariant MAIT and iNKT cells partially muddied zero-insertion analyses.

The same data also went into a second study, on yellow fever vaccine responses in identical twins.

The chain couples TRBV5-1 to TRBJ1-4, with D perhaps TRBD1 (5 bases). Specimen: CD4+ T cells sorted from blood. The TCR comes from a woman aged 18-30 years in good health. CDR3 DNA: TGCGCCAGCAGACAGGCCTTTAATGAAAAACTGTTTTTT. Translation gives CASRQAFNEKLFF.